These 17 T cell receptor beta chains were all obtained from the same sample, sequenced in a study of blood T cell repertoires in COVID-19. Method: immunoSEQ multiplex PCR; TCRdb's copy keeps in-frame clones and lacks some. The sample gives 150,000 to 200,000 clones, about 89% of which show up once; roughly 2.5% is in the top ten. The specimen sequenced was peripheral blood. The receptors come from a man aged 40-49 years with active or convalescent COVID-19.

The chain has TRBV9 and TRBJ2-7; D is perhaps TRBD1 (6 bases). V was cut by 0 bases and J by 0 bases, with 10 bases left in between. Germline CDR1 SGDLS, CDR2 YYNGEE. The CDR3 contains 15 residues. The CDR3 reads CASSVGQETSYEQYF. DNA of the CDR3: TGTGCCAGCAGCGTAGGACAGGAGACCTCCTACGAGCAGTACTTC.

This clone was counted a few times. CDR3 DNA: TGTGCCAGCAGCGTAGCCGGTCAGGGTAATGAAAAACTGTTTTTT. Its translation: CASSVAGQGNEKLFF. The chain has TRBV9 and TRBJ1-4, with a possible D match to TRBD1 (5 bases). Deletions cut 0 bases from V and 4 bases from J, with 10 bases between. Germline V CDR1 and CDR2: SGDLS, YYNGEE. CDR3 size: 15 residues.

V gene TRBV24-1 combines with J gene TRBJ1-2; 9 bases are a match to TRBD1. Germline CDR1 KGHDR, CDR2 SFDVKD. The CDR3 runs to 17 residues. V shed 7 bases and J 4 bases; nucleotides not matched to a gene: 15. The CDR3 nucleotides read TGTGCCACCAGCCGTCCCGGGACAGGGAAGAAGGGCTATGGCTACACCTTC. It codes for CATSRPGTGKKGYGYTF.

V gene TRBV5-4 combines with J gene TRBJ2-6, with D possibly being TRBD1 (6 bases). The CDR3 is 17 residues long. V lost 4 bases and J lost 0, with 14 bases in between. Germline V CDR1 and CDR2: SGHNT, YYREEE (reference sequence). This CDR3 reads CASSLTGLISGANVLTF. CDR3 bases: TGTGCCAGCAGCCTGACAGGCCTTATCTCTGGGGCCAACGTCCTGACTTTC. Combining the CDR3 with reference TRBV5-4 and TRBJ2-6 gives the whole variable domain ETGVTQSPTHLIKTRGQQVTLRCSSQSGHNTVSWYQQALGQGPQFIFQYYREEENGRGNFPPRFSGLQFPNYSSELNVNALELDDSALYLCASSLTGLISGANVLTFGAGSRLTVL.

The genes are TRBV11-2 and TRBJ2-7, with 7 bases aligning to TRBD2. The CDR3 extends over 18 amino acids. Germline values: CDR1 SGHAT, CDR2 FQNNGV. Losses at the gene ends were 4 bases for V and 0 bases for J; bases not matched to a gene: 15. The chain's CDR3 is CASSSNRPRGGSSYEQYF. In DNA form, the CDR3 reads TGTGCCAGCAGCTCAAACCGGCCCCGCGGGGGAAGCTCCTACGAGCAGTACTTC. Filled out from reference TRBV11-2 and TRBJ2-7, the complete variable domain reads EAGVAQSPRYKIIEKRQSVAFWCNPISGHATLYWYQQILGQGPKLLIQFQNNGVVDDSQLPKDRFSAERLKGVDSTLKIQPAKLEDSAVYLCASSSNRPRGGSSYEQYFGPGTRLTVT.

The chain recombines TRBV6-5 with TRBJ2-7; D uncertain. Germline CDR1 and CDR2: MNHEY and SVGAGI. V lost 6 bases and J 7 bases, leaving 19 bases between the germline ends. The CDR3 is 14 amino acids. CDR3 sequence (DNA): TGTGCCAGCAGAGTAGCCCACCTAAGCGTTGAGCAGTACTTC. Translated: CASRVAHLSVEQYF.

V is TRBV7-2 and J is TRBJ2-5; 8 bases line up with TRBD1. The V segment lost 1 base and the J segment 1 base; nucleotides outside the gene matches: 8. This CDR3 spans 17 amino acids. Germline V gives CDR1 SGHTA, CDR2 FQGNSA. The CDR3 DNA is TGTGCCAGCAGCTTAGGCCCAGGGGGCAGGGTCCAAGAGACCCAGTACTTC. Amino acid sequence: CASSLGPGGRVQETQYF.

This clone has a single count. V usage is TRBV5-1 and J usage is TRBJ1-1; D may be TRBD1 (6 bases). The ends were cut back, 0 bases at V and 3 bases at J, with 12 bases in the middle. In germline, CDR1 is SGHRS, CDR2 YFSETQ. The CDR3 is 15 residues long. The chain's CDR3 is CASSLAAGVDTEAFF. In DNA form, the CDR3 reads TGCGCCAGCAGCTTGGCCGCAGGGGTGGACACTGAAGCTTTCTTT.

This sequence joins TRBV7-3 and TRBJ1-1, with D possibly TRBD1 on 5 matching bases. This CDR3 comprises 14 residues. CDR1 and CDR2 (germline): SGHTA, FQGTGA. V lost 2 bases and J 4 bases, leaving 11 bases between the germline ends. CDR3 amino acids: CASSLGGAATEAFF. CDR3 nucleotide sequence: TGTGCCAGCAGCTTAGGAGGGGCCGCCACTGAAGCTTTCTTT. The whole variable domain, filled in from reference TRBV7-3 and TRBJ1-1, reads GAGVSQTPSNKVTEKGKYVELRCDPISGHTALYWYRQSLGQGPEFLIYFQGTGAADDSGLPNDRFFAVRPEGSVSTLKIQRTERGDSAVYLCASSLGGAATEAFFGQGTRLTVV.

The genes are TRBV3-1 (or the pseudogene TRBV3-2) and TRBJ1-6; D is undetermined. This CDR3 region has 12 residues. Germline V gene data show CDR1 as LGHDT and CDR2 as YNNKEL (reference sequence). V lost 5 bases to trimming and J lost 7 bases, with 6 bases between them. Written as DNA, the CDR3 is TGTGCCAGCAGCACATCGAATTCACCCCTCCACTTT. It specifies CASSTSNSPLHF.

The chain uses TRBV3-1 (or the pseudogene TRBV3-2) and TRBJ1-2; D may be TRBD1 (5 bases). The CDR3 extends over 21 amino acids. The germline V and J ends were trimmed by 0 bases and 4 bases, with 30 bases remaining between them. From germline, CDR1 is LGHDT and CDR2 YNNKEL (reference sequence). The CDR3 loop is CASSQDGGLFARDSHSYGYTF. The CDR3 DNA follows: TGTGCCAGCAGCCAAGATGGAGGACTGTTCGCTCGGGACTCCCACAGCTATGGCTACACCTTC.

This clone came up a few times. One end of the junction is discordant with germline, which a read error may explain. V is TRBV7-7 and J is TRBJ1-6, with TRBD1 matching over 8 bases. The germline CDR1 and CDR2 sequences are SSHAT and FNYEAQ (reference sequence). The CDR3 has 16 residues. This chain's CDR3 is CASSHPRTGNNSPLHF. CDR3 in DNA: TGTGCTAGCAGCCACCCCAGGACAGGGAATAATTCACCCCTCCACTTT.

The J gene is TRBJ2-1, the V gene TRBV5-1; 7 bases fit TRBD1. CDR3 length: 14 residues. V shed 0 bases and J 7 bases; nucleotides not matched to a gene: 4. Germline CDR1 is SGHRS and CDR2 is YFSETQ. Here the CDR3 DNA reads TGCGCCAGCAGCTTGGAAGGCAGGGGGAATGAGCAGTTCTTC. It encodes CASSLEGRGNEQFF.

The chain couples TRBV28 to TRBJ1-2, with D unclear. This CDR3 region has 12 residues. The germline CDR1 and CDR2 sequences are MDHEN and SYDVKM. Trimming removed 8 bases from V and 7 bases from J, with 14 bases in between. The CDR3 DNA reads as TGTGCCAGCCGAGTATATGGAGGTGGCTACACCTTC. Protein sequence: CASRVYGGGYTF.

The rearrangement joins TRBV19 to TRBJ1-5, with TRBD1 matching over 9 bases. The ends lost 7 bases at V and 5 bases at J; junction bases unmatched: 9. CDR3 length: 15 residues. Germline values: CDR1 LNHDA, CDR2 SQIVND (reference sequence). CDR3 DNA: TGTGCCAGTAATAGGGGACAGGGAGTCCATCAGCCCCAGCATTTT. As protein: CASNRGQGVHQPQHF.

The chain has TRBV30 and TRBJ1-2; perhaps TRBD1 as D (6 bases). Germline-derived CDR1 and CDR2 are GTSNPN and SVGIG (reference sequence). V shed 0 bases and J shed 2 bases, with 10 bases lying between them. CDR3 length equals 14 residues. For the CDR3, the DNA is TGTGCCTGGAGTGTACAGGGTAAAAACTATGGCTACACCTTC. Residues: CAWSVQGKNYGYTF.

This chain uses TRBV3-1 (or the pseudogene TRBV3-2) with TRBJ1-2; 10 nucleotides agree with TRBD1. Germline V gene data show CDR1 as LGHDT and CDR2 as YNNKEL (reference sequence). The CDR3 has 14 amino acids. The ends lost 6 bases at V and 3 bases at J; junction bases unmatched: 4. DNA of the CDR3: TGTGCCAGCAGGGACGGGACAGGGGACTATGGCTACACCTTC. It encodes CASRDGTGDYGYTF.